The rows below give T cell receptor beta chains drawn from one sample of a study of regulatory dendritic cells for organ transplantation. Sequencing was performed with immunoSEQ multiplex PCR; in TCRdb, only in-frame clones are kept and a portion is missing. The sample contains 29,000 or so clones, about 75% of which appear only once. Sequenced material: memory CD4+ T cells from blood. Source of these receptors: a human donor in good health. CDR3s include the opening cysteine and the closing phenylalanine or tryptophan. The order of the fields is J gene, clone size, V gene, D gene, CDR3 protein, CDR3 DNA. The D gene is left open where the match is weak. Some rows have no size entry. The others give once, few or many, or a class for an expanded clone.

>TRBJ1-1|-|TRBV20-1|-
CSTPDNTEAFF
TGCAGTACTCCGGATAACACTGAAGCTTTCTTT
>TRBJ1-4|-|TRBV5-4|-
CASSSQGPAEKLFF
TGTGCCAGCAGCTCCCAGGGACCCGCCGAAAAACTGTTTTTT
>TRBJ1-5|-|TRBV29-1|TRBD1
CSVKRYRGLRGNQPQHF
TGCAGCGTCAAACGCTACAGGGGGCTTCGCGGCAATCAGCCCCAGCATTTT
>TRBJ1-6|medium-sized|TRBV7-2|-
CASGTSSYNSPLHF
TGTGCCAGCGGAACGAGCTCCTATAATTCACCCCTCCACTTT
>TRBJ2-5|-|TRBV5-4|TRBD1
CASSPRQGAFSETQYF
TGTGCCAGCAGCCCCCGACAGGGGGCATTTTCGGAGACCCAGTACTTC
>TRBJ1-3|once|TRBV27|-
CASSLYPSTKNTIYF
TGTGCCAGCAGTCTTTACCCCAGTACTAAAAACACCATATATTTT
>TRBJ2-3|few|TRBV7-8|TRBD2
CASSPGLAGGPTDTQYF
TGTGCCAGCAGCCCAGGACTAGCGGGGGGGCCCACAGATACGCAGTATTTT
>TRBJ2-3|-|TRBV7-2|-
CASSVNRVSDTQYF
TGTGCCAGCAGCGTAAACAGGGTTTCGGATACGCAGTATTTT
>TRBJ2-3|-|TRBV6-5|-
CASSYSIEVDTQYF
TGTGCCAGCAGTTACTCGATAGAGGTAGATACGCAGTATTTT
>TRBJ1-1|-|TRBV18|-
CASSLGMNTEAFF
TGTGCCAGCTCACTAGGGATGAACACTGAAGCTTTCTTT
>TRBJ2-1|-|TRBV28|-
CASRPREGRYEQFF
TGTGCCAGCAGGCCCAGGGAAGGGAGGTATGAGCAGTTCTTC
>TRBJ1-2|-|TRBV30|-
CAWSRRWGDYGYTF
TGTGCCTGGAGTCGAAGGTGGGGTGACTATGGCTACACCTTC
>TRBJ2-2|-|TRBV7-6|-
CASSLSSLNTGELFF
TGTGCCAGCAGCTTAAGTTCATTGAACACCGGGGAGCTGTTTTTT
>TRBJ2-7|-|TRBV11-2|TRBD1
CASSFNPGTGLNEQYF
TGTGCCAGCAGCTTCAATCCCGGGACAGGTTTAAACGAGCAGTACTTC
>TRBJ1-5|-|TRBV5-1|-
CASSLSAGAGGQPQHF
TGCGCCAGCAGCTTGTCGGCAGGGGCGGGGGGTCAGCCCCAGCATTTT
>TRBJ1-4|-|TRBV19|-
CASDSPRGEKLFF
TGTGCCAGTGATTCACCAAGGGGGGAAAAACTGTTTTTT